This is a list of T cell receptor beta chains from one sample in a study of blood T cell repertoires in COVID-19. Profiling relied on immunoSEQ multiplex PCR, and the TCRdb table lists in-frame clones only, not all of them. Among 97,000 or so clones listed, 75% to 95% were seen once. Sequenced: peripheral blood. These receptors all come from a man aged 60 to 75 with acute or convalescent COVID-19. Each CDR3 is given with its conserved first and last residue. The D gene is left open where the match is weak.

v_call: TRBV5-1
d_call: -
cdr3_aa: CASSAAGAGGNTIYF

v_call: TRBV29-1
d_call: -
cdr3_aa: CSVEDGRADTEAFF

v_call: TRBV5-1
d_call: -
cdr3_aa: CASSWGLRTEAGYTF

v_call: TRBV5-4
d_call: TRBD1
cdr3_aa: CASSSRDRGNTEAFF

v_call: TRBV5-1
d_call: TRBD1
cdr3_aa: CASSPMPPTGDGYTF

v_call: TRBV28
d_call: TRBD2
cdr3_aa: CASSTTTSVDYEQYF

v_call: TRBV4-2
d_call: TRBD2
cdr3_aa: CASSQEGGGAGTGELFF

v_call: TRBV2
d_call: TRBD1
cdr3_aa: CASTLDQGDTEAFF

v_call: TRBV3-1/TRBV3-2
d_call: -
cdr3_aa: CASSLWTATNEKLFF

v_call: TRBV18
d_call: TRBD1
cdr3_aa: CASSPSGQGLYGYTF

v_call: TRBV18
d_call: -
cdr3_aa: CASSLRQKGANTGELFF

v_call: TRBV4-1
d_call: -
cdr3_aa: CASSQASQGNQPQHF

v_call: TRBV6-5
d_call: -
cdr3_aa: CASGKNSAEAFF

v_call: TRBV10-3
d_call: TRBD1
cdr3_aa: CAIRQDRGGGLNYGYTF

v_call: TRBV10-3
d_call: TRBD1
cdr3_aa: CAISGQGKNTGELFF

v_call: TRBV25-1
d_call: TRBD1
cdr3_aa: CASSASGTGRPEAFF

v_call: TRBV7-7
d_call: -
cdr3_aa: CASSLDPGPQETQYF

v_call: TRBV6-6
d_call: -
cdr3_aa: CASSYSGGRKTEAFF

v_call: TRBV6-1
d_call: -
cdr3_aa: CASSVGGPGVGNQPQHF

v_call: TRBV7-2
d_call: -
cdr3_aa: CASSLNVRADGYTF

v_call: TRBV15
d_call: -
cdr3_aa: CATSRGDTEAFF

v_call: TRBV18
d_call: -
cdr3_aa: CASSEGGNTEAFF

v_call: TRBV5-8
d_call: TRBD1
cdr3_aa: CASSLVGQGWQPQHF

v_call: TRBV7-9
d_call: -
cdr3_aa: CASSLDGGNYGYTF

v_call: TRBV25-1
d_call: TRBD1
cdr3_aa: CASRFDWGTGAPEAFF

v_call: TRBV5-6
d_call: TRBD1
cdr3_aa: CASSLWAYRGSETPQHF

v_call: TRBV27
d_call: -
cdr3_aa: CASSFYMNTEAFF

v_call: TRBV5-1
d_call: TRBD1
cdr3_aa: CASSPGQGGGYTF

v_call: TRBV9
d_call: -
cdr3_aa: CASSVEQGIGNTIYF

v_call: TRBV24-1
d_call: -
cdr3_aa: CATSDSGHSYNEQFF

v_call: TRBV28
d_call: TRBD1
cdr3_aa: CASSTTGANSPLHF

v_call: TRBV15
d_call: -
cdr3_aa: CATRVGQMNTEAFF

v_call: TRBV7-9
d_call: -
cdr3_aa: CASSSRETGELFF

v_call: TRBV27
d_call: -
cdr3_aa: CASSLRQGIHGYTF

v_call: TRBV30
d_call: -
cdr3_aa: CAFLGGGGKDTEAFF

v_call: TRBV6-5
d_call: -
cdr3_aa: CASRTANRREKLFF

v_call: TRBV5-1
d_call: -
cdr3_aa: CASSPTEGAYGYTF

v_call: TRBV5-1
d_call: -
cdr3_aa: CASSPTGMRGTEAFF

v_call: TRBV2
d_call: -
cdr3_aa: CASSEWGVGEKLFF

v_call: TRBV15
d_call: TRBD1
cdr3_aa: CATSILRGGDSYGYTF

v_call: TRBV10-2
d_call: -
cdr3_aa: CASSTGASYEQYF

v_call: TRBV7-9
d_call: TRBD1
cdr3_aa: CASSLPTGKAEAFF

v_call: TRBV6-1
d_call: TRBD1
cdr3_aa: CASSDHRQGNTGELFF

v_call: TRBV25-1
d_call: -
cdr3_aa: CASSPLGGARTDTQYF

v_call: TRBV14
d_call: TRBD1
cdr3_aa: CASSQDRLGRSYGYTF

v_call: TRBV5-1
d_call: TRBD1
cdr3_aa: CASGQGQSYNEQFF

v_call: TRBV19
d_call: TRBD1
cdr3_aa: CASRRDRSNTEAFF

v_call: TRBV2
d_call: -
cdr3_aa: CASGGGGTILAFF

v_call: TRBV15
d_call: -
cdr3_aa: CATRTDPQETQYF

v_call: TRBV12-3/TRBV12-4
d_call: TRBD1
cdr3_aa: CASSRWDREAFF

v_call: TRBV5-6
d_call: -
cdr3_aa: CASSSRAGQYF

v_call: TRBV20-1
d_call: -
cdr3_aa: CSALNEKLFF

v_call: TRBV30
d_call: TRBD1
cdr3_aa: CAWSVLDRDNTEAFF